Below, 30 T cell receptor beta chains from the same sample are listed, as sequenced in a study of glioma-infiltrating T cells after dendritic cell vaccination. The data were produced by immunoSEQ multiplex PCR, yet TCRdb's version contains in-frame clones alone and is incomplete. The sample shows some 91,000 clones, approximately 80% of them seen only once. Time point meaning: after dendritic cell vaccination, including at tumor progression/relapse. Sequencing used blood, obtained after dendritic cell vaccination. The receptors here all came from a human donor with glioblastoma.

The chain has TRBV2 and TRBJ2-5; D is perhaps TRBD1 (7 bases). The germline V and J ends were trimmed by 7 bases and 5 bases, with 17 bases remaining between them. The CDR3 runs to 14 residues. Looked up from germline, CDR1 is SNHLY and CDR2 is FYNNEI. The CDR3 sequence: CASTGGGAGETQYF. The CDR3, as DNA: TGTGCCAGCACCGGAGGGGGCGCGGGGGAGACCCAGTACTTC.

The gene calls are TRBV6-1 and TRBJ1-2; TRBD1 matches at 8 bases. The ends lost 2 bases at V and 4 bases at J; junction bases unmatched: 3. The CDR3 loop spans 14 amino acids. Germline V gives CDR1 MNHNS, CDR2 SASEGT. The CDR3 protein is CASSEQQGGYGYTF. The CDR3 DNA reads as TGTGCCAGCAGTGAACAACAGGGGGGCTATGGCTACACCTTC.

This chain links TRBV30 with TRBJ1-5; possibly TRBD1 for D (5 bases). Per the germline V gene, CDR1 is GTSNPN and CDR2 is SVGIG (reference sequence). With 4 bases removed from V and 7 bases from J, the gap between germline ends came to 11 bases. This CDR3 is 12 amino acids long. This CDR3 reads CAWNIGGQPQHF. The CDR3 nucleotides are TGTGCCTGGAACATCGGGGGACAGCCCCAGCATTTT.

The V and J genes are TRBV5-6 and TRBJ2-3, with 8 bases aligning to TRBD1. Losses at the gene ends were 4 bases for V and 3 bases for J; bases not matched to a gene: 10. The germline CDR1 and CDR2 sequences are SGHDT and YYEEEE. The CDR3 has 16 residues. The CDR3 DNA follows: TGTGCCAGCAGCCAAACTTACAGGACAGGGACAGATACGCAGTATTTT. Translated: CASSQTYRTGTDTQYF.

The rearrangement joins TRBV25-1 to TRBJ1-4, with D possibly TRBD1 on 5 matching bases. V lost 5 bases and J 6 bases, leaving 16 bases between the germline ends. This CDR3 contains 15 residues. CDR1 and CDR2 from the germline V gene are MGHDK and SYGVNS. CDR3 protein: CASSTDEGRDEKLFF. The CDR3 nucleotides read TGTGCCAGCAGTACGGACGAGGGGAGGGATGAAAAACTGTTTTTT.

This rearrangement joins TRBV5-1 to TRBJ1-2; 9 bases are shared with TRBD1. The CDR3 runs to 16 residues. The germline gives CDR1 SGHRS, CDR2 YFSETQ. V lost 3 bases, J lost 7 bases, and 13 bases stayed unmatched. Here the CDR3 reads CASSSRQGEGVGGYTF. The CDR3 coding sequence is TGCGCCAGCAGCTCTCGACAGGGGGAAGGAGTCGGTGGCTACACCTTC.

The rearrangement uses TRBV6-1 and TRBJ2-2, with D perhaps matching TRBD2 (6 bases). The CDR3 consists of 13 residues. The V gene lost 7 bases and the J gene lost 6 bases, with 12 bases spanning the gap. Germline V lookup: CDR1 MNHNS, CDR2 SASEGT. CDR3: CASNMGGAGELFF. The CDR3 DNA follows: TGTGCCAGCAATATGGGCGGGGCCGGGGAGCTGTTTTTT.

The chain combines TRBV7-9 with TRBJ2-2; a weak D match, TRBD2 (6 bases). Germline V gene data show CDR1 as SEHNR and CDR2 as FQNEAQ (reference sequence). CDR3 length equals 15 residues. Trimming took off 5 bases at V and 4 bases at J, with 14 bases between the two ends. The CDR3 is CASSRSGSITGELFF. CDR3 bases: TGTGCCAGCAGCCGATCCGGGAGCATCACCGGGGAGCTGTTTTTT.

CDR3 sequence reads: CATSPGQSTDTQYF. Written as DNA, the CDR3 is TGTGCCACCAGCCCCGGACAGAGCACAGATACGCAGTATTTT. J is TRBJ2-3 and V is TRBV15, with D perhaps TRBD1 (6 bases). There are 14 residues in the CDR3. The V end was cut by 5 bases, the J end by 0 bases, with 9 bases between. Germline V gene sequence: CDR1 LNHNV, CDR2 YYDKDF (reference sequence).

This clone was seen only a few times. This sample also contains other DNA sequences that code for the same CDR3. The chain is built from TRBV18 and TRBJ2-3; weak D call: TRBD2 (6 bases). The CDR3 sequence is 15 residues long. CDR1 is KGHSH, CDR2 LQKENI, per germline. The V and J ends lost 3 bases and 0 bases respectively, with 10 bases between them. As DNA, the CDR3 is TGTGCCAGCTCACCGACCGGAGGGAGCACAGATACGCAGTATTTT. It encodes CASSPTGGSTDTQYF.

The V gene is TRBV18, the J gene TRBJ2-5; TRBD2 might be the D (6 bases). Trimming removed 0 bases at V and 5 bases at J, with 16 bases between. CDR3 size: 16 residues. CDR1 and CDR2 (germline): KGHSH, LQKENI. In DNA form, the CDR3 reads TGTGCCAGCTCACCACCGCGGGGCAGATCTTACGAGACCCAGTACTTC. Amino acids: CASSPPRGRSYETQYF.

The rearrangement uses TRBV11-2 and TRBJ1-3, with D possibly being TRBD1 (5 bases). Trimming took 5 bases from V and 0 from J, leaving 11 bases between them. This CDR3 is built from 15 residues. CDR1 is SGHAT, CDR2 FQNNGV, per germline. The DNA of the CDR3 is TGTGCCAGCAGCGAGACGGGGGTCTCTGGAAACACCATATATTTT. The encoded protein is CASSETGVSGNTIYF.

The chain is built from TRBV27 and TRBJ2-2; TRBD1 matches at 7 bases. With V trimmed by 4 bases and J by 5 bases, 7 bases remained unmatched. This CDR3 region has 15 residues. Germline values: CDR1 MNHEY, CDR2 SMNVEV (reference sequence). The CDR3 spells CASSSTGIGTGELFF. The CDR3 DNA reads TGTGCCAGCAGTTCGACAGGGATCGGGACCGGGGAGCTGTTTTTT.

V gene TRBV7-2 combines with J gene TRBJ1-1; tentatively, D is TRBD1 (5 bases). The CDR3 sequence is 16 residues long. The germline V gene has CDR1 SGHTA and CDR2 FQGNSA. Trimming left V 1 base short and J 7 bases short, with 19 bases between. The chain's CDR3 is CASSLGAGGTIYEAFF. For the CDR3, the DNA is TGTGCCAGCAGCTTAGGAGCGGGGGGTACGATTTATGAAGCTTTCTTT.

This chain joins TRBV5-1 and TRBJ1-5, with D unclear. Trimming removed 6 bases at V and 5 bases at J, with 18 bases between. CDR1 is SGHRS, CDR2 YFSETQ, per germline. CDR3 length: 15 residues. The CDR3: CASTPSGLVDQPQHF. Here the CDR3 DNA reads TGCGCCAGCACCCCCTCCGGGTTGGTGGATCAGCCCCAGCATTTT.

The chain's CDR3 is CATSRGQHNEQFF. In DNA, the CDR3 is TGTGCCACCTCCCGGGGACAGCACAATGAGCAGTTCTTC. The chain is built from TRBV6-1 and TRBJ2-1, with TRBD1 identical over 7 bases. The CDR3 extends over 13 amino acids. Germline CDR1 MNHNS, CDR2 SASEGT. V trimming: 10 bases; J trimming: 5 bases; junction bases outside the gene matches: 8.

Here the CDR3 reads CASSSGFNSRGYTF. The CDR3 coding sequence is TGTGCCAGCAGCTCCGGGTTCAATTCGCGTGGCTACACCTTC. The chain combines TRBV7-3 with TRBJ1-2; D unclear. Trimming took 4 bases from V and 7 from J, leaving 16 bases between them. Germline CDR1 reads SGHTA; CDR2 reads FQGTGA. This CDR3 has 14 amino acids. Variable domain in full (rest from reference TRBV7-3 and TRBJ1-2): GAGVSQTPSNKVTEKGKYVELRCDPISGHTALYWYRQSLGQGPEFLIYFQGTGAADDSGLPNDRFFAVRPEGSVSTLKIQRTERGDSAVYLCASSSGFNSRGYTFGSGTRLTVV.

This rearrangement joins TRBV7-2 to TRBJ2-4, with D uncertain. With 2 bases removed from V and 4 bases from J, the gap between germline ends came to 9 bases. Germline-derived CDR1 and CDR2 are SGHTA and FQGNSA. This CDR3 has 14 amino acids. This CDR3 is CASSLPRRKNIQYF. CDR3 sequence (DNA): TGTGCCAGCAGCTTACCCCGGCGGAAAAACATTCAGTACTTC.

The rearrangement joins TRBV29-1 to TRBJ2-2; 8 bases align to TRBD2. This CDR3 comprises 13 residues. CDR1 is SQVTM, CDR2 ANQGSEA, per germline. V dropped 3 bases and J dropped 6; count of bases not matched to a gene: 3. CDR3 loop: CSVEGLVAGELFF. Here the CDR3 DNA reads TGCAGCGTTGAGGGACTAGTCGCCGGGGAGCTGTTTTTT.

This chain connects TRBV19 to TRBJ1-5; 8 positions match TRBD1. The CDR3 has 16 amino acids. Germline-derived CDR1 and CDR2 are LNHDA and SQIVND (reference sequence). J lost 7 bases, V lost 4 bases, and 12 bases had no gene match. The CDR3: CASSRSGTGGTQPQHF. In DNA form, the CDR3 reads TGTGCCAGTAGTAGATCCGGGACAGGAGGCACCCAGCCCCAGCATTTT.

J is TRBJ2-5 and V is TRBV19, with 7 nucleotides matching TRBD2. The germline V gene has CDR1 LNHDA and CDR2 SQIVND (reference sequence). V lost 8 bases and J lost 4; bases outside the gene matches: 13. The CDR3 runs to 15 residues. CDR3 in DNA: TGTGCCAGTCAGAACCAGGGAGGGGTGCCAGAGACCCAGTACTTC. Its translation is CASQNQGGVPETQYF. Supplemented by reference TRBV19 and TRBJ2-5, the full variable domain reads DGGITQSPKYLFRKEGQNVTLSCEQNLNHDAMYWYRQDPGQGLRLIYYSQIVNDFQKGDIAEGYSVSREKKESFPLTVTSAQKNPTAFYLCASQNQGGVPETQYFGPGTRLLVL.

The chain's CDR3 is CATARGLDTGELFF. CDR3 sequence (DNA): TGTGCCACAGCGCGGGGGCTAGACACCGGGGAGCTGTTTTTT. The V gene is TRBV19, the J gene TRBJ2-2; D is possibly TRBD2 (7 bases). The V end lost 10 bases, the J end lost 3 bases, and 15 bases lay between the germline ends. In germline, CDR1 is LNHDA, CDR2 SQIVND (reference sequence). CDR3 size: 14 residues. The entire variable domain, with the rest obtained from reference TRBV19 and TRBJ2-2, is as follows: DGGITQSPKYLFRKEGQNVTLSCEQNLNHDAMYWYRQDPGQGLRLIYYSQIVNDFQKGDIAEGYSVSREKKESFPLTVTSAQKNPTAFYLCATARGLDTGELFFGEGSRLTVL.

This clone has a handful of counts. The genes are TRBV5-4 and TRBJ2-1; D gene ambiguous. The CDR3 totals 13 residues. CDR1 SGHNT and CDR2 YYREEE come from the germline V gene (reference sequence). V was cut by 0 bases and J by 6 bases, with 7 bases left in between. The CDR3 loop is CASSLVTANEQFF. CDR3 DNA sequence: TGTGCCAGCAGCTTGGTGACTGCCAATGAGCAGTTCTTC.

The chain uses TRBV5-1 and TRBJ2-7; tentative D call: TRBD1 (6 bases). V lost 3 bases and J lost 5, with 15 bases in between. The CDR3 extends over 14 amino acids. From germline, CDR1 is SGHRS and CDR2 YFSETQ. This CDR3 reads CASSYGAGVNEQYF. In DNA, the CDR3 is TGCGCCAGCAGCTATGGGGCAGGGGTCAACGAGCAGTACTTC.

This clone was picked up one time. The genes are TRBV4-1 and TRBJ1-2; 8 nucleotides match TRBD1. Germline V gene sequence: CDR1 MGHRA, CDR2 YSYEKL. The junction had 7 bases not matched to a gene; V was cut back by 2 bases and J by 5 bases. The CDR3 covers 15 residues. The CDR3, as DNA: TGCGCCAGCAGCCAACAGGGGGCGGTGGGGTATGGCTACACCTTC. It yields the protein CASSQQGAVGYGYTF.

The chain recombines TRBV2 with TRBJ1-2; D remains unclear. Germline V lookup: CDR1 SNHLY, CDR2 FYNNEI. CDR3 size: 13 residues. The ends were cut back, 5 bases at V and 4 bases at J, with 11 bases in the middle. The CDR3 region is CASSPGILYGYTF. The DNA of the CDR3 is TGTGCCAGCAGTCCGGGAATCCTCTATGGCTACACCTTC.

This chain uses TRBV14 with TRBJ1-4, with 9 positions matching TRBD1. From germline, CDR1 is SGHDN and CDR2 FVKESK. The CDR3 runs to 15 residues. With V trimmed by 1 base and J by 7 bases, 4 bases remained unmatched. The CDR3: CASSQGDRVPEKLFF. The CDR3 nucleotides read TGTGCCAGCAGCCAAGGGGACAGGGTCCCTGAAAAACTGTTTTTT.

There are a few counts of this clone. Here the CDR3 DNA reads TGTGCCAGCAGCCCCCTGGTGGAGATCTACGAGCAGTACGTC. Its translation is CASSPLVEIYEQYV. The genes are TRBV7-3 and TRBJ2-7; D gene ambiguous. The CDR3 is made up of 14 amino acids. Germline lookup yields CDR1 SGHTA and CDR2 FQGTGA. V shed 5 bases and J shed 3 bases, with 14 bases lying between them.

The chain carries TRBV6-4 and TRBJ2-6; D might be TRBD1 (6 bases). The V end lost 0 bases, the J end lost 0 bases, and 6 bases lay between the germline ends. This CDR3 is built from 16 residues. Germline V lookup: CDR1 MRHNA, CDR2 SNTAGT. The CDR3 here is CASSDSGGSGANVLTF. CDR3 sequence (DNA): TGTGCCAGCAGTGACTCAGGGGGCTCTGGGGCCAACGTCCTGACTTTC.

Here the CDR3 DNA reads TGTGCCAGCAGCTCAACTGAGTTCCTAAGCAATCAGCCCCAGCATTTT. Amino acids: CASSSTEFLSNQPQHF. This chain joins TRBV7-2 and TRBJ1-5; D ambiguous. V was clipped by 4 bases and J by 1 base, with 14 bases between them. The germline CDR1 and CDR2 sequences are SGHTA and FQGNSA. This CDR3 region has 16 residues.